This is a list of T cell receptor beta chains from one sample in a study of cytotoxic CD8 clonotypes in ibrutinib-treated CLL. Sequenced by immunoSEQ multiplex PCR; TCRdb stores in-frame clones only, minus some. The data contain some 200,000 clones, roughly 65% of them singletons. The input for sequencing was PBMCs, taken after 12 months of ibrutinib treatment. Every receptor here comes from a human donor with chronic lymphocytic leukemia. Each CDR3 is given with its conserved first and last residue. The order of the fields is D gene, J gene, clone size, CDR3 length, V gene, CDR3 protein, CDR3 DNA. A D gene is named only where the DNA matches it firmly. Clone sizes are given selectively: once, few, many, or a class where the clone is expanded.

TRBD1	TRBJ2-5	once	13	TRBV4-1	CASSRDRLETQYF	TGCGCCAGCAGCCGGGACAGGCTGGAGACCCAGTACTTC
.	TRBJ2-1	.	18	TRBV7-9	CASSQTGSRGEFYNEQFF	TGTGCCAGCAGTCAAACAGGGAGTCGGGGAGAATTCTACAATGAGCAGTTCTTC
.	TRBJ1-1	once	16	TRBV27	CASSSRPGAGNTEAFF	TGTGCCAGCAGTTCGCGGCCGGGGGCGGGTAACACTGAAGCTTTCTTT
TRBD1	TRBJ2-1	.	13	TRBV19	CASSPTGYNEQFF	TGTGCCAGTAGCCCGACAGGGTACAATGAGCAGTTCTTC
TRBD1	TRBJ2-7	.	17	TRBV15	CATSRAYPGQGFHEQYF	TGTGCCACCAGCAGGGCATACCCGGGACAGGGATTCCACGAGCAGTACTTC
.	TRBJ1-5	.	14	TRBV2	CASSEFRANQPQHF	TGTGCCAGCAGTGAATTCAGGGCCAATCAGCCCCAGCATTTT
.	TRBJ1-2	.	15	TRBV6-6	CASSYGVRQFYGYTF	TGTGCCAGCAGTTACGGTGTCCGACAGTTCTATGGCTACACCTTC
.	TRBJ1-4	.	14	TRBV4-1	CASSRSEGGEKLFF	TGCGCCAGCAGCCGGTCCGAGGGGGGTGAAAAACTGTTTTTT
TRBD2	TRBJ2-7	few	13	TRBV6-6	CASSPGLAGLGYF	TGTGCCAGCAGTCCGGGACTAGCGGGATTAGGGTACTTC
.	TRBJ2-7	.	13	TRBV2	CAGRGGRGDKQYF	TGTGCCGGCAGGGGCGGTAGGGGGGATAAGCAGTACTTC
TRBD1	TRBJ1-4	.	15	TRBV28	CASSEQGATNEKLFF	TGTGCCAGCAGTGAACAGGGGGCAACTAATGAAAAACTGTTTTTT
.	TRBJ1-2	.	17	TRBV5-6	CASSLRPERSLNYGYTF	TGTGCCAGCAGCTTGCGGCCAGAACGCTCGCTAAACTATGGCTACACCTTC
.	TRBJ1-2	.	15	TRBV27	CASSRSGLDAYGYTF	TGTGCCAGCAGTCGATCGGGGCTGGATGCCTATGGCTACACCTTC
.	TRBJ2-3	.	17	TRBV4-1	CASSLRETDRWADTQYF	TGCGCCAGCAGCCTGCGGGAGACGGACAGGTGGGCAGATACGCAGTATTTT
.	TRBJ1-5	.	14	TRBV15	CATRGGGSNQPQHF	TGTGCCACCAGGGGAGGGGGAAGCAATCAGCCCCAGCATTTT
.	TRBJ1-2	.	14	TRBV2	CASSDMGRTYGYTF	TGTGCCAGCAGTGACATGGGCAGGACCTATGGCTACACCTTC
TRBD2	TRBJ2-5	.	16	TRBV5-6	CASSLLSGGVQETQYF	TGTGCCAGCAGCTTGTTGAGCGGGGGAGTGCAAGAGACCCAGTACTTC
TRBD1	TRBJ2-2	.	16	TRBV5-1	CASSSSGTGGPGELFF	TGCGCCAGCAGCAGCTCCGGGACAGGGGGACCCGGGGAGCTGTTTTTT
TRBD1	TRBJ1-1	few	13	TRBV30	CAWRDRGATEAFF	TGTGCCTGGAGAGACAGGGGTGCCACTGAAGCTTTCTTT
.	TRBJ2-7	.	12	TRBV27	CASSVNFYEQYF	TGTGCCAGCAGCGTAAACTTCTACGAGCAGTACTTC
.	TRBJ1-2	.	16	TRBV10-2	CASSDTGTRTTYGYTF	TGCGCCAGCAGTGATACCGGAACCCGGACGACCTATGGCTACACCTTC
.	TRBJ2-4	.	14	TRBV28	CASSPTAAKNIQYF	TGTGCCAGCAGTCCGACAGCAGCCAAAAACATTCAGTACTTC
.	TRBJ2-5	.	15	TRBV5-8	CASSRGRGIQETQYF	TGTGCCAGCAGCCGCGGACGGGGGATACAAGAGACCCAGTACTTC
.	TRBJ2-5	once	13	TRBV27	CASSRLGLETQYF	TGTGCCAGCAGCCGTTTGGGGTTGGAGACCCAGTACTTC
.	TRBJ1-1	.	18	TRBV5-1	CASSLGIMKTKLNTEAFF	TGCGCCAGCAGCTTGGGTATAATGAAAACTAAACTGAACACTGAAGCTTTCTTT
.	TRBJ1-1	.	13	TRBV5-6	CASRTPGDTEAFF	TGTGCCAGCAGAACCCCAGGGGACACTGAAGCTTTCTTT
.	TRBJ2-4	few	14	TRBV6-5	CASSQGSAKNIQYF	TGTGCCAGCAGCCAGGGTTCGGCCAAAAACATTCAGTACTTC
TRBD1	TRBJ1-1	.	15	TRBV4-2	CASSHNDRGGTEAFF	TGTGCCAGCAGCCACAACGACAGGGGCGGCACTGAAGCTTTCTTT
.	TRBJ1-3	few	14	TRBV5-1	CASSLGATGNTIYF	TGCGCCAGCAGCTTGGGGGCTACTGGAAACACCATATATTTT
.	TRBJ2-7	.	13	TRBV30	CAWSVSGGYEQYF	TGTGCCTGGAGTGTCTCCGGGGGCTACGAGCAGTACTTC
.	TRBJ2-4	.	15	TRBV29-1	CSVVGSPLAKNIQYF	TGCAGCGTTGTTGGCTCACCGCTAGCCAAAAACATTCAGTACTTC
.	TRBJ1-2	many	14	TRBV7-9	CAAQGGGGNYGYTF	TGTGCCGCTCAAGGTGGAGGGGGTAACTATGGCTACACCTTC
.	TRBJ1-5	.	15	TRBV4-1	CASSQEDGAGQPQHF	TGCGCCAGCAGCCAAGAGGACGGGGCAGGTCAGCCCCAGCATTTT
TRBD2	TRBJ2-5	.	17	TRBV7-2	CASSSGLAGVKGETQYF	TGTGCCAGCAGCTCCGGACTAGCGGGAGTAAAGGGGGAGACCCAGTACTTC
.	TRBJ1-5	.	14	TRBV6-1	CASRPGISNQPQHF	TGTGCCAGCAGGCCGGGAATTAGCAATCAGCCCCAGCATTTT
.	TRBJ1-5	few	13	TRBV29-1	CSVGFGSNQPQHF	TGCAGCGTTGGGTTCGGGAGCAATCAGCCCCAGCATTTT
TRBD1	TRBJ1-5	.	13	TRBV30	CAWSTGASRAQHF	TGTGCCTGGAGCACAGGGGCTAGCAGAGCCCAGCATTTT
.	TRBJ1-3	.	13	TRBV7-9	CASSLTSGNTIYF	TGTGCCAGCAGCTTAACTAGCGGAAACACCATATATTTT
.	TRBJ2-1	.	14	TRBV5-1	CASSLAGRNNEQFF	TGCGCCAGCAGCTTGGCAGGGAGGAACAATGAGCAGTTCTTC
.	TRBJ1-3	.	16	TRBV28	CASSLLDGRSGNTIYF	TGTGCCAGCAGTTTACTCGACGGTCGATCTGGAAACACCATATATTTT